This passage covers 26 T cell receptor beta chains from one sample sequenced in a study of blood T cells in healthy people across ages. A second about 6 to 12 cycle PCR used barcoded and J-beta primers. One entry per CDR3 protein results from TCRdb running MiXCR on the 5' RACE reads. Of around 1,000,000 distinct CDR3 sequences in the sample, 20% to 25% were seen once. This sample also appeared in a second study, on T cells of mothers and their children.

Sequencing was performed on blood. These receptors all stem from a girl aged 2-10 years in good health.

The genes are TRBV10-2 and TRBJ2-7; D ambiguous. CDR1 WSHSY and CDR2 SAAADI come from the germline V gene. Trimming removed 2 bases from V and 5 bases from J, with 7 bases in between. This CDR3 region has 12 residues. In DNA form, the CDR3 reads TGCGCCAGCAGTGAGCCGGAAGACGAGCAGTACTTC. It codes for CASSEPEDEQYF.

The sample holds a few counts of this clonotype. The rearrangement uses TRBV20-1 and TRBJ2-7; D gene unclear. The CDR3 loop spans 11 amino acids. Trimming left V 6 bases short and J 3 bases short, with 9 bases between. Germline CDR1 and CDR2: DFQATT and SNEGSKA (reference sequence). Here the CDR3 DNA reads TGCAGTGCCCCTGACAACTACGAGCAGTACTTC. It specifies CSAPDNYEQYF.

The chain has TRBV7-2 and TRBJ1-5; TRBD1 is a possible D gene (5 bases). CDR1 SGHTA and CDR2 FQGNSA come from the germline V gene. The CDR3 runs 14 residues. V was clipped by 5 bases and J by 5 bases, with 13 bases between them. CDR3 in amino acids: CASSPGRADQPQHF. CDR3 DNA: TGTGCCAGCAGCCCAGGGAGGGCGGATCAGCCCCAGCATTTT. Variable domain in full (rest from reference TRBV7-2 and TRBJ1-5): GAGVSQSPSNKVTEKGKDVELRCDPISGHTALYWYRQSLGQGLEFLIYFQGNSAPDKSGLPSDRFSAERTGGSVSTLTIQRTQQEDSAVYLCASSPGRADQPQHFGDGTRLSIL.

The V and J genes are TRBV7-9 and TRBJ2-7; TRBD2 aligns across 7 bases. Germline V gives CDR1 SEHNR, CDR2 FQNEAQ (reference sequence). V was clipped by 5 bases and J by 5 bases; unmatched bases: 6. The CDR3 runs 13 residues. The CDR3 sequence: CASSRGLDNEQYF. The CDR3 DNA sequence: TGTGCCAGCAGCAGAGGACTAGATAACGAGCAGTACTTC.

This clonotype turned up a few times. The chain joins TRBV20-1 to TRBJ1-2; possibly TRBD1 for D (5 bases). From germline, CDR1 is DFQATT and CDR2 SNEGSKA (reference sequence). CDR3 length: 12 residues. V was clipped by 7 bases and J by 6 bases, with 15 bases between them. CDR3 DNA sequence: TGCAGTGTCCCCGACAGATACGATGGCTACACCTTC. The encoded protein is CSVPDRYDGYTF.

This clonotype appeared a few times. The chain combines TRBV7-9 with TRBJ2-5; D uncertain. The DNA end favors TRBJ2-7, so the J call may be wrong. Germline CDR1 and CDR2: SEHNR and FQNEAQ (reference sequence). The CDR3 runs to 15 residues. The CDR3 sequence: CASSLVESNRPEQYF. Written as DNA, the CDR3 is TGTGCCAGCAGCTTAGTGGAGAGCAATCGACCCGAGCAGTACTTC.

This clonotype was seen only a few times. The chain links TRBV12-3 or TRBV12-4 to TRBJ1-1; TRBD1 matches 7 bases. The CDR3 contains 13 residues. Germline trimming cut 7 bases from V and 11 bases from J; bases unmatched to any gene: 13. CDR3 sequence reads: CASTPTGRLRAFF. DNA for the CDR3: TGTGCCAGCACTCCGACAGGGCGGCTAAGGGCTTTCTTT.

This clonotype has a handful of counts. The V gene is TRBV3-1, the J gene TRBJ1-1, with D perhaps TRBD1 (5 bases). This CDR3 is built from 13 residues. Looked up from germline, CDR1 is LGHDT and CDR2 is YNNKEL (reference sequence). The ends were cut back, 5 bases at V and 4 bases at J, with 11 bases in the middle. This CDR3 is CASSIGVSTEAFF. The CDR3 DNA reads TGTGCCAGCAGCATAGGGGTAAGCACTGAAGCTTTCTTT. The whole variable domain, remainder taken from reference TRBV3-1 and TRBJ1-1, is DTAVSQTPKYLVTQMGNDKSIKCEQNLGHDTMYWYKQDSKKFLKIMFSYNNKELIINETVPNRFSPKSPDKAHLNLHINSLELGDSAVYFCASSIGVSTEAFFGQGTRLTVV.

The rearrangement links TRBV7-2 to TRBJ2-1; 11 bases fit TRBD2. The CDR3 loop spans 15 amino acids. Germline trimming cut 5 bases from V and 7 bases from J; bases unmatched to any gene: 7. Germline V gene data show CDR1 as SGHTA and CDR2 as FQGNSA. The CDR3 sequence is CASSAIAGGLNEQFF. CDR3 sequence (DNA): TGTGCCAGCAGCGCGATAGCGGGAGGGTTAAATGAGCAGTTCTTC.

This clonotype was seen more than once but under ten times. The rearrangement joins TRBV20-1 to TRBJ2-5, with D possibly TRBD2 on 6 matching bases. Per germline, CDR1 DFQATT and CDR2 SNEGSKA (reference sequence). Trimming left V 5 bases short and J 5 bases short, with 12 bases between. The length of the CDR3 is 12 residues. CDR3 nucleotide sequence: TGCAGTGCTGCACTAGCTCAGGAGACCCAGTACTTC. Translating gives CSAALAQETQYF.

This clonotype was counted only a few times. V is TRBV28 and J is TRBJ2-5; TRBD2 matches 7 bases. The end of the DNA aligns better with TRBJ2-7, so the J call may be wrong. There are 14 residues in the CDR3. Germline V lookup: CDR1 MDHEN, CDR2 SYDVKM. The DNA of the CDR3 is TGTGCCAGCAGTTTGGGGGAGGGCTACTACGAGCAGTACTTC. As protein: CASSLGEGYYEQYF.

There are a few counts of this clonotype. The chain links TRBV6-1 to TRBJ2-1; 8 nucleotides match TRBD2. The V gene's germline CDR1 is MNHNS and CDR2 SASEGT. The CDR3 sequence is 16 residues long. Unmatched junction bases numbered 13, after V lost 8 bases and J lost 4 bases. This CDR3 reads CASGKLGTRIYNEQFF. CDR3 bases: TGTGCCAGCGGAAAGTTGGGGACTAGAATATACAATGAGCAGTTCTTC.

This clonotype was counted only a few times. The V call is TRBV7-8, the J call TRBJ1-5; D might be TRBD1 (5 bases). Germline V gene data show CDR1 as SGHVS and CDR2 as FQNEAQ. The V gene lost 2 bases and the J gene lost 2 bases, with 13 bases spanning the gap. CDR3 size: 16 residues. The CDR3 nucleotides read TGTGCCAGCAGCTTAATGTGGCAGGGCGGCAATCAGCCCCAGCATTTT. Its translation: CASSLMWQGGNQPQHF.

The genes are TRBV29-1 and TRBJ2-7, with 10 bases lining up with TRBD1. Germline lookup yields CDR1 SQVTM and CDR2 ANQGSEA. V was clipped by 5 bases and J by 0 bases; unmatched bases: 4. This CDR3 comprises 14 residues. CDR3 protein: CSVTGTGDSYEQYF. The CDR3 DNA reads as TGCAGCGTTACCGGGACAGGGGACTCCTACGAGCAGTACTTC.

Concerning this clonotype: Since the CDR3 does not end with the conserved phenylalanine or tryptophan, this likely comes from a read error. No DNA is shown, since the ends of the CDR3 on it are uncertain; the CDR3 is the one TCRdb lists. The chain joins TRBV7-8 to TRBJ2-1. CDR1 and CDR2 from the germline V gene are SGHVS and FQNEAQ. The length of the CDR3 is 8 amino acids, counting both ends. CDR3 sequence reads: CASSLEVL.

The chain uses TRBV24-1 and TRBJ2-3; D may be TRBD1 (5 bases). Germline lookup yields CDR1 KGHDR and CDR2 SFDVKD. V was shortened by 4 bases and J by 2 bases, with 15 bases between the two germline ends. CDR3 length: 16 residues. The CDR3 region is CATSEGLVGHTDTQYF. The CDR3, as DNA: TGTGCCACCAGTGAGGGTCTAGTAGGACACACAGATACGCAGTATTTT.

The chain's CDR3 is CASSSGGALSGANVLTF. For the CDR3, the DNA is TGTGCCAGCAGCTCGGGGGGGGCCCTCTCTGGGGCCAACGTCCTGACTTTC. V is TRBV7-2 and J is TRBJ2-6; 8 nucleotides match TRBD2. CDR1 is SGHTA and CDR2 is FQGNSA in the germline V gene. Germline trimming cut 4 bases from V and 0 bases from J; bases unmatched to any gene: 5. This CDR3 is 17 amino acids long.

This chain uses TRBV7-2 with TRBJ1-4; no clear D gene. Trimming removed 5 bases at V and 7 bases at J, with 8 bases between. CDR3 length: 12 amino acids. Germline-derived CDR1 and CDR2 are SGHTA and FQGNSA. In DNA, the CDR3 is TGTGCCAGCAGCCCCTACGGTGAAAAACTGTTTTTT. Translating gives CASSPYGEKLFF.

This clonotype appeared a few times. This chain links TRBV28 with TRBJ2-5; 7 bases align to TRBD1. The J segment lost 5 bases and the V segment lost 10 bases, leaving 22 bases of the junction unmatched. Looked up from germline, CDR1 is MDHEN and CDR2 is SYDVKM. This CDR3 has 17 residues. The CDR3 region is CATIDRSGGDVTETQYF. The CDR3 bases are TGTGCCACCATAGACCGATCAGGGGGAGATGTAACGGAGACCCAGTACTTC.

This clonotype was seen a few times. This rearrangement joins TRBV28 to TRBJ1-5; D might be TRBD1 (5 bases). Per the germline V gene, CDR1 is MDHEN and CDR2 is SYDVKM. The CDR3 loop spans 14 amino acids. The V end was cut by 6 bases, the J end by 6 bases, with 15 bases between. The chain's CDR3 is CASSRPEGTQPQHF. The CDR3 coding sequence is TGTGCCAGCAGCCGACCCGAGGGGACTCAGCCCCAGCATTTT.

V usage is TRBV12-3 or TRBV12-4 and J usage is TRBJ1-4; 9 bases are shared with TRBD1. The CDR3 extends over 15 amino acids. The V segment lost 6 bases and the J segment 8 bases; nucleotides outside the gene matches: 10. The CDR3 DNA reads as TGTGCCAGCAGAGTTACAGGGGGCGCCCGGGAAAAACTGTTTTTT. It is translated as CASRVTGGAREKLFF.

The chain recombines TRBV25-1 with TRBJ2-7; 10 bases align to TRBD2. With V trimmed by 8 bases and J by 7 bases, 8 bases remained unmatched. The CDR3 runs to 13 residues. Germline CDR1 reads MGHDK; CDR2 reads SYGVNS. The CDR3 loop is CASSLAGPTEQYF. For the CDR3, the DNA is TGTGCCAGCTCACTAGCGGGGCCGACGGAGCAGTACTTC.

CDR3 loop: CSARTIVDTQYF. The CDR3 DNA reads TGCAGTGCCCGGACTATCGTAGATACGCAGTATTTT. The chain links TRBV20-1 to TRBJ2-3, with D perhaps matching TRBD2 (6 bases). Per germline, CDR1 DFQATT and CDR2 SNEGSKA (reference sequence). The V end lost 6 bases, the J end lost 5 bases, and 12 bases lay between the germline ends. The CDR3 is made up of 12 amino acids.

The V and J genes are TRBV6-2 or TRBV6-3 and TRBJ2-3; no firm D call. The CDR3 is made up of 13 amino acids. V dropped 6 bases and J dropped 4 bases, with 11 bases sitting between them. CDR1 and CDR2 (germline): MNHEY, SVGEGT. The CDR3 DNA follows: TGTGCCAGCAGCCAAACCCGGGCAGATACGCAGTATTTT. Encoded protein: CASSQTRADTQYF.

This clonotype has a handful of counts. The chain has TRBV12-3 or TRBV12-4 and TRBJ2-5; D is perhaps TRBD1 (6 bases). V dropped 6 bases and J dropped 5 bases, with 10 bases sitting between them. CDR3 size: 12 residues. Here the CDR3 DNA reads TGTGCCAGCAGACACAGGGTTGAGACCCAGTACTTC. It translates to CASRHRVETQYF.

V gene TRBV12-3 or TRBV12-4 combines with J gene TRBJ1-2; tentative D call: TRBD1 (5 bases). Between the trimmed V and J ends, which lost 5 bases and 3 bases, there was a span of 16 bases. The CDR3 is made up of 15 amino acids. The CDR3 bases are TGTGCCAGCAGTCCGGGGCAGGGAGATTACTATGGCTACACCTTC. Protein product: CASSPGQGDYYGYTF.